Below, 26 T cell receptor beta chains from the same sample are listed, as sequenced in a study of OX40 agonist ivuxolimab in advanced cancers. The data were produced by immunoSEQ multiplex PCR, yet TCRdb's version contains in-frame clones alone and is incomplete. The repertoire holds tens of thousands of clones, about 91% seen once, with 15% to 20% in the top ten. The sequenced sample was CD4+ or CD8+ T cells sorted from blood, obtained in a trial of the OX40 agonist ivuxolimab. Source of these receptors: an adult with an advanced solid tumor such as melanoma, head and neck, liver or kidney cancer.

This clone occurred a few times. This sequence joins TRBV18 and TRBJ2-7; 8 nucleotides align to TRBD2. Germline CDR1 and CDR2: KGHSH and LQKENI. V was pared by 3 bases and J by 7 bases, with 11 bases of the junction left unmatched. This CDR3 region has 15 residues. CDR3 amino acids: CASSPPQAGGWEQYF. CDR3 DNA sequence: TGTGCCAGCTCACCCCCCCAGGCGGGAGGATGGGAGCAGTACTTC.

The chain recombines TRBV9 with TRBJ2-1; D gene unclear. Between the trimmed V and J ends, which lost 0 bases and 4 bases, there was a span of 2 bases. Germline V gene lookup returns CDR1 SGDLS and CDR2 YYNGEE. The CDR3 is made up of 12 amino acids. CDR3: CASSVVYNEQFF. In DNA form, the CDR3 reads TGTGCCAGCAGCGTAGTTTACAATGAGCAGTTCTTC.

In DNA form, the CDR3 reads TGTGCCAGCAGCCGACAGGGGACTAACTATGGCTACACCTTC. Protein product: CASSRQGTNYGYTF. J is TRBJ1-2 and V is TRBV4-2; 8 bases match TRBD1. V was clipped by 4 bases and J by 0 bases; unmatched bases: 1. The CDR3 extends over 14 amino acids. Germline lookup yields CDR1 LGHNA and CDR2 YNFKEQ.

This clone was counted only a few times. The chain couples TRBV15 to TRBJ2-3; no definite D call. This CDR3 is built from 12 residues. Germline CDR1 LNHNV, CDR2 YYDKDF (reference sequence). Deletions cut 8 bases from V and 5 bases from J, with 11 bases between. CDR3 loop: CATSQRGDTQYF. DNA for the CDR3: TGTGCCACCTCCCAGCGCGGAGATACGCAGTATTTT.

This clone was seen a single time. The chain carries TRBV28 and TRBJ2-1; 10 bases map to TRBD2. The CDR3 extends over 16 amino acids. Germline loops: CDR1 MDHEN, CDR2 SYDVKM. J was trimmed by 1 base and V by 3 bases; bases with no gene match: 3. The CDR3 DNA sequence: TGTGCCAGCAGTTTCCTAGCGGGAGAGTCCTACAATGAGCAGTTCTTC. This translates into CASSFLAGESYNEQFF.

The V gene is TRBV11-2, the J gene TRBJ2-7; no clear D gene. The CDR3 runs 13 residues. The germline V gene has CDR1 SGHAT and CDR2 FQNNGV. Trimming cost V 1 base and J 0 bases, with 4 bases left between them. CDR3 sequence reads: CASSLVSSYEQYF. The CDR3 coding sequence is TGTGCCAGCAGCTTAGTCAGCTCCTACGAGCAGTACTTC.

The rearrangement joins TRBV25-1 to TRBJ1-2, with D maybe TRBD1 (6 bases). The ends were cut back, 6 bases at V and 4 bases at J, with 18 bases in the middle. Germline loops: CDR1 MGHDK, CDR2 SYGVNS. This CDR3 is built from 15 residues. This CDR3 is CASRLKKGGFYGYTF. CDR3 nucleotides: TGTGCCAGCAGACTTAAAAAAGGGGGGTTCTATGGCTACACCTTC.

The chain combines TRBV28 with TRBJ2-3; D may match TRBD1 or TRBD2 (5 bases each). This CDR3 is 15 amino acids long. Per germline, CDR1 MDHEN and CDR2 SYDVKM. The ends were cut back, 2 bases at V and 2 bases at J, with 11 bases in the middle. The CDR3 sequence is CASSLVGDPTDTQYF. The CDR3 region has the DNA TGTGCCAGCAGTTTAGTGGGGGACCCCACAGATACGCAGTATTTT.

The V gene is TRBV7-9, the J gene TRBJ1-1, with D tentatively TRBD1 (6 bases). Trimming cost V 1 base and J 8 bases, with 8 bases left between them. CDR3 size: 12 residues. CDR1 and CDR2 from the germline V gene are SEHNR and FQNEAQ (reference sequence). The CDR3 bases are TGTGCCAGCAGCTTAGGGGGGGCGGAAGCTTTCTTT. Translating it yields CASSLGGAEAFF.

The chain has TRBV4-2 and TRBJ2-3; 10 bases align to TRBD1. The CDR3 loop spans 15 amino acids. V lost 4 bases and J lost 1; bases outside the gene matches: 2. CDR1 and CDR2 from the germline V gene are LGHNA and YNFKEQ. CDR3 in amino acids: CASSRGTGGTDTQYF. The CDR3 DNA is TGTGCCAGCAGCCGCGGGACAGGGGGCACAGATACGCAGTATTTT.

V is TRBV7-8 and J is TRBJ2-7; either TRBD1 or TRBD2 may fit D (5 bases each). V was pared by 2 bases and J by 3 bases, with 14 bases between. This CDR3 has 15 amino acids. CDR1 and CDR2 from the germline V gene are SGHVS and FQNEAQ. The CDR3: CASSLRGDILYEQYF. The CDR3 region has the DNA TGTGCCAGCAGCTTAAGAGGGGATATTCTCTACGAGCAGTACTTC.

The CDR3, as DNA: TGTGCCAGCAGCCATAGGACAGGGAAAGAGACCCAGTACTTC. It yields the protein CASSHRTGKETQYF. V and J are TRBV4-2 and TRBJ2-5, with TRBD1 identical over 8 bases. Germline loops: CDR1 LGHNA, CDR2 YNFKEQ. The CDR3 loop spans 14 amino acids. V was pared by 3 bases and J by 3 bases, with 3 bases of the junction left unmatched.

V and J are TRBV29-1 and TRBJ2-5; no definite D call. This CDR3 is built from 13 residues. Germline V CDR1 and CDR2: SQVTM, ANQGSEA. Trimming pared 0 bases from V and 0 bases from J, leaving 5 bases between. The CDR3 region has the DNA TGCAGCGTTGAAGAGGTGAACCAAGAGACCCAGTACTTC. Its protein is CSVEEVNQETQYF.

The rearrangement uses TRBV13 and TRBJ2-5; D is uncertain. This CDR3 has 13 amino acids. Trimming stripped 7 bases from V and 2 bases from J, with 11 bases between. The germline V gene encodes CDR1 PRHDT and CDR2 FYEKMQ (reference sequence). The CDR3 coding sequence is TGTGCCAGCACCCTCTCTGGTCAAGAGACCCAGTACTTC. Protein product: CASTLSGQETQYF.

Details on this clone: Other DNA sequences in the same sample also yield this CDR3. CDR3 sequence (DNA): TGTGCCAGCAGCTCCGGGACTAGCGGAGCCGGGGAGCTGTTTTTT. This codes for CASSSGTSGAGELFF. The chain has TRBV7-3 and TRBJ2-2, with 11 bases that match TRBD2. V shed 4 bases and J 6 bases; nucleotides not matched to a gene: 4. The CDR3 has 15 amino acids. CDR1 SGHTA and CDR2 FQGTGA come from the germline V gene.

This rearrangement joins TRBV4-2 to TRBJ2-7; D ambiguous. Germline V gene lookup returns CDR1 LGHNA and CDR2 YNFKEQ. This CDR3 is 15 amino acids long. Trimming took 0 bases from V and 4 from J, leaving 13 bases between them. Here the CDR3 reads CASSQETDLPYEQYF. The CDR3 region has the DNA TGTGCCAGCAGCCAAGAAACAGACCTCCCATACGAGCAGTACTTC.

This clone occurred once. The chain couples TRBV29-1 to TRBJ2-1; 7 bases are a match to TRBD2. The CDR3 sequence is 13 residues long. From germline, CDR1 is SQVTM and CDR2 ANQGSEA. The J segment lost 9 bases and the V segment lost 1 base, leaving 6 bases of the junction unmatched. CDR3 sequence (DNA): TGCAGCGTTGAAGGGGAGGGATTAGGTGAGCAGTTCTTC. Protein: CSVEGEGLGEQFF.

V and J are TRBV4-3 and TRBJ1-1, with 8 bases lining up with TRBD1. V was pared by 4 bases and J by 1 base, with 5 bases of the junction left unmatched. CDR1 is LGHNA, CDR2 YSLEER, per germline. The CDR3 spans 15 residues. The CDR3 sequence: CASSPWTGSNTEAFF. CDR3 in DNA: TGCGCCAGCAGCCCCTGGACAGGGTCGAACACTGAAGCTTTCTTT.

V is TRBV7-2 and J is TRBJ2-3; 9 bases map to TRBD2. The junction had 5 bases not matched to a gene; V was cut back by 2 bases and J by 2 bases. Germline V gives CDR1 SGHTA, CDR2 FQGNSA. The CDR3 totals 16 residues. This CDR3 is CASSLLAGSITDTQYF. CDR3 in DNA: TGTGCCAGCAGCTTACTAGCGGGATCTATCACAGATACGCAGTATTTT.

This sequence joins TRBV7-9 and TRBJ2-7; 11 bases are shared with TRBD2. Germline assignment: CDR1 SEHNR and CDR2 FQNEAQ (reference sequence). The length of the CDR3 is 16 residues. After removal of 5 bases from V and 5 bases from J, the junction contained 11 bases not matched to a gene. CDR3 sequence reads: CASSISPSGRTHEQYF. CDR3 sequence (DNA): TGTGCCAGCAGCATAAGCCCTAGCGGGAGGACCCACGAGCAGTACTTC.

The rearrangement links TRBV11-2 to TRBJ2-5; D gene ambiguous. Germline loops: CDR1 SGHAT, CDR2 FQNNGV. The CDR3 is 14 amino acids. Trimming shortened V by 1 base and J by 4 bases, and 10 bases separated the two germline ends. In DNA form, the CDR3 reads TGTGCCAGCAGCTTAGGTCAGTTGGGAGAGACCCAGTACTTC. It encodes CASSLGQLGETQYF.

The chain joins TRBV28 to TRBJ2-6; no definite D call. CDR1 and CDR2 (germline): MDHEN, SYDVKM. This CDR3 region has 18 residues. Trimming pared 3 bases from V and 0 bases from J, leaving 15 bases between. The CDR3 reads CASSLWRIAGSGANVLTF. In nucleotides, the CDR3 is TGTGCCAGCAGTTTGTGGCGGATAGCTGGCTCTGGGGCCAACGTCCTGACTTTC.

This chain connects TRBV7-9 to TRBJ2-2, with unresolved D. Germline values: CDR1 SEHNR, CDR2 FQNEAQ (reference sequence). The CDR3 has 11 amino acids. Trimming cost V 6 bases and J 5 bases, with 4 bases left between them. The CDR3 region has the DNA TGTGCCAGCAGAGGTACCGGGGAGCTGTTTTTT. Amino acid sequence: CASRGTGELFF.

The V call is TRBV23-1, the J call TRBJ2-3, with D perhaps TRBD1 (6 bases). TRBV23-1 is sorted into the ORF group, with uncertain function. The V gene lost 2 bases and the J gene lost 1 base, with 7 bases spanning the gap. The CDR3 extends over 14 amino acids. DNA of the CDR3: TGCGCCAGCAGTCAAGGACAGTGCACAGATACGCAGTATTTT. Its protein is CASSQGQCTDTQYF.

CDR3 sequence: CASSPGTGGGETQYF. For the CDR3, the DNA is TGCGCCAGCAGCCCTGGGACAGGCGGAGGGGAGACCCAGTACTTC. The J gene is TRBJ2-5, the V gene TRBV4-3, with 8 bases lining up with TRBD1. With V trimmed by 4 bases and J by 5 bases, 9 bases remained unmatched. The germline gives CDR1 LGHNA, CDR2 YSLEER. The CDR3 sequence is 15 residues long.

This sequence joins TRBV28 and TRBJ1-4, with D perhaps matching TRBD1 (5 bases). The CDR3 has 16 amino acids. Germline V gene sequence: CDR1 MDHEN, CDR2 SYDVKM. V dropped 2 bases and J dropped 4 bases, with 14 bases sitting between them. The CDR3 bases are TGTGCCAGCAGTTTACCTCCCCTGGGGCGTAATGAAAAACTGTTTTTT. It translates to CASSLPPLGRNEKLFF.